This T cell receptor beta chain was sequenced during a study of cytomegalovirus exposure and HLA in healthy donors. The PCR contained 60 Vbeta and 13 Jbeta primers. Repertoires were generated with immunoSEQ multiplex PCR, while TCRdb's copy carries only in-frame clones and drops some. The table includes hundreds of thousands of clones, roughly 91% detected once. V lost 5 bases and J lost 8; bases outside the gene matches: 9. The CDR3 sequence is 14 residues long. Germline V gives CDR1 SGHTA, CDR2 FQGTGA. The study, taken as a whole, reports: Immune exposure information available was restricted to CMV serostatus.

Of note for this clone: As yet, its antigen is unknown.

All the people who gave samples were healthy bone marrow donors. Nominal health characterized the donors when sampled, though unrecorded immune exposures were likely. The specimen was PBMCs. This chain uses TRBV7-3 with TRBJ2-4; 7 nucleotides match TRBD2. This TCR was sampled from a woman younger than 30 in good health and CMV-seronegative. This CDR3 is CASSNAGGRDIQYF. The CDR3, as DNA: TGTGCCAGCAGCAACGCGGGCGGGAGAGACATTCAGTACTTC.